This T cell receptor beta chain came from a study of T cell responses to AZD1222 COVID-19 vaccine. The germline CDR1 and CDR2 sequences are ENHRY and SYGVKD. CDR3 size: 17 residues. With V trimmed by 1 base and J by 0 bases, 5 bases remained unmatched. General study results and limits: Spike-specific TCR depth and breadth grew after two AZD1222 doses.

Method: immunoSEQ multiplex PCR; TCRdb's copy keeps in-frame clones and lacks some. Among 90,000 to 130,000 clones listed, 70% to 90% were seen once. About this clone: Its specificity is unknown.

This chain joins TRBV10-3 and TRBJ1-4, with 7 positions matching TRBD1. The sequences come from peripheral blood, collected 28 days after the second AZD1222 dose. The TCR originated in an adult who received the AZD1222 COVID-19 vaccine. CDR3 region: CAISEFSQGATNEKLFF. The CDR3 DNA follows: TGTGCCATCAGTGAGTTCAGCCAGGGGGCAACTAATGAAAAACTGTTTTTT.